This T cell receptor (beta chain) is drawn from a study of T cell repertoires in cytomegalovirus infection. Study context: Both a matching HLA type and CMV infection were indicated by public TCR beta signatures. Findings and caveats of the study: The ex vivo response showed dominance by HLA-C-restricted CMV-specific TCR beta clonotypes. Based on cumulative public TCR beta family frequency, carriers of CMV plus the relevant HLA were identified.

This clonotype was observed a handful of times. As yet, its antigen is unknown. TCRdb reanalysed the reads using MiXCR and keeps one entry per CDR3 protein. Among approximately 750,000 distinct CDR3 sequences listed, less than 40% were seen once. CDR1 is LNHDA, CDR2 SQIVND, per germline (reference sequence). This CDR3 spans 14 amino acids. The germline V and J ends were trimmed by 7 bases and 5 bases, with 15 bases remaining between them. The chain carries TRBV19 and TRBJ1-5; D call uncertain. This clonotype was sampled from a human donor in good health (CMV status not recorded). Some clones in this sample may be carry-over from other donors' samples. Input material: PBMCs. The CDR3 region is CASTSHRRDQPQHF. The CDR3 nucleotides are TGTGCCAGTACCTCTCATCGAAGGGATCAGCCCCAGCATTTT.